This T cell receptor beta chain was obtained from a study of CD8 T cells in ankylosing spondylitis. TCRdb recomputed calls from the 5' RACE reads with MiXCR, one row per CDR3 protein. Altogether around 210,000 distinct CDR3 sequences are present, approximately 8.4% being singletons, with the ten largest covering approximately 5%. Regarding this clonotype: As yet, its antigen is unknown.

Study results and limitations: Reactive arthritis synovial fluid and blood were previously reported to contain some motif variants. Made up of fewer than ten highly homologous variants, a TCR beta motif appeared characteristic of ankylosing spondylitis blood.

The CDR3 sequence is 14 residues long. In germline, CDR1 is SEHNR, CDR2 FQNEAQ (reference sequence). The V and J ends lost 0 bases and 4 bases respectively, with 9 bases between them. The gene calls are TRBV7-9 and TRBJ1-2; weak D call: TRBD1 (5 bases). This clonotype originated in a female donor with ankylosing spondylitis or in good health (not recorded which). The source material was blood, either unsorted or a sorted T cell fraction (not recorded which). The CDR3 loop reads CASSLAGATYGYTF. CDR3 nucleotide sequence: TGTGCCAGCAGCTTAGCAGGGGCGACCTATGGCTACACCTTC.